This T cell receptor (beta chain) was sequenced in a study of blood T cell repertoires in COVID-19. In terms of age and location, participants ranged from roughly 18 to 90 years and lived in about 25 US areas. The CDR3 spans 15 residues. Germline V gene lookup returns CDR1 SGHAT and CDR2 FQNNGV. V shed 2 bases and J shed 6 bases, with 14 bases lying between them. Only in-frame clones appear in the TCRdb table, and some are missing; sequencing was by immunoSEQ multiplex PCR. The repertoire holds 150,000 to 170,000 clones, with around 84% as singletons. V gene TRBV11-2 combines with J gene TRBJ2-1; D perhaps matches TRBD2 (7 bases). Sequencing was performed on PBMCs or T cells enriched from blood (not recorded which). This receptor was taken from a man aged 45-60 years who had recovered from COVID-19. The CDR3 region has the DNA TGTGCCAGCAGCTTATTGGGGGGGGGCCCCAATGAGCAGTTCTTC. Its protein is CASSLLGGGPNEQFF.